This is a list of T cell receptor beta chains from one sample in a study of blood T cells in healthy people across ages. MiXCR, applied by TCRdb to the 5' RACE reads, yields one record per CDR3 protein. The repertoire holds a few hundred thousand distinct CDR3 sequences, with approximately 30% as singletons. Sequencing input: blood. The receptors come from a woman in her 70s in good health. Both conserved end residues are part of each CDR3. Each record gives: V gene, CDR3 length, J gene, CDR3 protein.

TRBV18	14	TRBJ1-1	CASSRGGSGTEAFF
TRBV7-9	15	TRBJ1-6	CASGLRGYGNSPLHF
TRBV14	16	TRBJ2-1	CASSQDIGSGESEQFF
TRBV10-3	15	TRBJ2-5	CAISERGTTSETQYF
TRBV7-9	11	TRBJ2-5	CASGLQETQYF
TRBV4-2	15	TRBJ1-2	CASSQDRNSNYGYTF
TRBV7-9	16	TRBJ2-7	CASSLAPGQGTYEQYF
TRBV20-1	15	TRBJ2-3	CSARDSARRLDTQYF
TRBV7-2	15	TRBJ2-7	CASSLGSGDSYEQYF
TRBV6-2/TRBV6-3	15	TRBJ1-2	CASCAMGQWVDGYTF
TRBV7-8	19	TRBJ2-3	CASSSTQHPRRGGTDTQYF
TRBV29-1	15	TRBJ2-6	CSVEATSSGANVLTF
TRBV2	16	TRBJ2-2	CASSRVSPGNTGELFF
TRBV7-9	15	TRBJ2-3	CASSLYIDLKCTQYF
TRBV9	15	TRBJ1-1	CASSATGTGDTEAFF
TRBV10-3	12	TRBJ2-7	CAIRQVGGEQYF
TRBV7-6	16	TRBJ1-4	CASSLAPPGIEEKLFF
TRBV12-3/TRBV12-4	14	TRBJ1-1	CASSFLCTDGVAFF
TRBV29-1	12	TRBJ2-3	CSSKTGTDTQYF
TRBV20-1	12	TRBJ2-5	CSVLAGGETQYF
TRBV21-1	15	TRBJ1-2	CATAGDGIRGYGYTF
TRBV6-8	9	TRBJ2-4	CASLAVQYF
TRBV6-5	14	.	CASSQGTGINEQYF
TRBV9	14	TRBJ2-3	CASSVGFSTDTQYF
TRBV20-1	19	TRBJ2-3	CSAPGLAGPERSSTDTQYF
TRBV2	10	TRBJ2-5	CASGRTLQYF
TRBV7-8	17	TRBJ1-3	CASSQGQGGESGNTIYF
TRBV20-1	14	TRBJ1-6	CSAADSSYNSPLHF
TRBV20-1	13	TRBJ1-3	CSAMPGPGNTIYF
TRBV6-5	15	TRBJ2-7	CASSYTLGTGTVQYF
TRBV5-1	14	TRBJ2-2	CASSTSGLTGELFF
TRBV7-8	16	TRBJ1-1	CASSPRQGSFGTEAFF
TRBV6-6	16	TRBJ1-1	CASSYSPTGGHTEAFF
TRBV6-2/TRBV6-3	14	TRBJ1-1	CASSYQAENTEAFF
TRBV12-3/TRBV12-4	13	TRBJ2-5	CASSRVYEETQYF
TRBV28	14	TRBJ2-1	CASSMGLAGNEQFF
TRBV5-1	13	TRBJ1-2	CASSLGPPYGYTF
TRBV4-1	17	TRBJ1-5	CASSERNDRSSDQPQHF
TRBV20-1	14	TRBJ2-3	CSAIAGGPGDTQYF
TRBV7-2	15	TRBJ2-5	CASTDPLRGGETQYF
TRBV27	15	TRBJ2-2	CASSLSITGTGELFF
TRBV7-2	14	TRBJ1-1	CASSSRNVGAEAFF
TRBV30	14	TRBJ2-1	CAWSVLSGYNEQFF
TRBV6-2/TRBV6-3	16	TRBJ2-5	CASSSAGAGNQETQYF
TRBV29-1	14	TRBJ2-1	CTRCVRVWDNEQFF
TRBV27	13	TRBJ1-4	CASSLTRREKLFF
TRBV7-9	14	.	CASSPGVSGYEQYF
TRBV29-1	13	TRBJ2-5	CSFERGPAETQYF
TRBV4-1	13	TRBJ1-1	CASSPAARSGAFF
TRBV14	13	TRBJ2-6	CATKGRGANVLTF
TRBV10-3	15	TRBJ2-7	CAISVPAPSSYEQYF
TRBV20-1	14	TRBJ2-7	CSATRDFQTYEQYF
TRBV20-1	13	TRBJ1-2	CSASGQGGSGYTF
TRBV18	15	TRBJ1-2	CASSPSGAANYGYTF
TRBV7-3	15	TRBJ2-7	CASSLTRRGVYEQYF